This is a list of T cell receptor beta chains from one sample in a study of T cell responses to AZD1222 COVID-19 vaccine. TCRdb's copy holds only in-frame clones and misses some; the assay was immunoSEQ multiplex PCR. The table records nearly 95,000 clones, approximately 92% of them present only once. This specimen was peripheral blood, taken 28 days after the second AZD1222 dose. Receptors were obtained from an adult who received the AZD1222 COVID-19 vaccine. Each CDR3 is given without its conserved first and last residue. Only some rows state a clone size, as once, few, many or a class for expanded clones.

clone_size	j_call	v_call	cdr3_aa
few	TRBJ1-6	TRBV29-1	GTGTGGDNSPLH
NA	TRBJ2-3	TRBV7-9	ASSTRTAASTDTQY
NA	TRBJ2-3	TRBV7-2	ASSLGLAGGWADTQY
NA	TRBJ2-3	TRBV4-2	ASSQDLHSPDTQY
NA	TRBJ2-6	TRBV6-6	ASSRYTPSGANVLT
NA	TRBJ1-1	TRBV3-1/TRBV3-2	ASSQEGTLLEAF
once	TRBJ1-5	TRBV7-8	ASSLTTGRDQPQH
NA	TRBJ2-7	TRBV6-6	ASSYTPLSRGGEQY
NA	TRBJ1-1	TRBV7-8	ASSLALAAEAF
NA	TRBJ2-3	TRBV10-2	ASTGNSGRLDTQY
NA	TRBJ2-5	TRBV5-1	ASSPGLVMMETQY
NA	TRBJ2-1	TRBV7-8	ASSLGRVDSSKWRF
NA	TRBJ1-5	TRBV28	ASSPAHMGMRPQH
NA	TRBJ2-7	TRBV3-1/TRBV3-2	ASATRGAGGYEQY
NA	TRBJ2-1	TRBV19	ASNEDFEPYNEQF
NA	TRBJ2-7	TRBV18	ASSRTSGPAYEQY
NA	TRBJ1-1	TRBV18	ASSPRRGEAF
NA	TRBJ1-1	TRBV5-1	ASSLTSMNTEAF
NA	TRBJ2-7	TRBV23-1	ASSRLGPSSYEQY
NA	TRBJ1-2	TRBV2	ASSDQGPALGGYT
NA	TRBJ1-5	TRBV19	ASTLGGGRSQPQH
NA	TRBJ2-1	TRBV7-3	ASSSGDSFNEQF
NA	TRBJ1-5	TRBV12-5	ASGLGGFNQPQH
NA	TRBJ2-1	TRBV20-1	SASSVGVSYNEQF
NA	TRBJ1-6	TRBV30	AWSVQNSPLH
NA	TRBJ1-5	TRBV7-2	ASSLAVGSQPQH
NA	TRBJ2-7	TRBV12-3/TRBV12-4	ASSPLDAEQY
few	TRBJ1-6	TRBV19	ASRALDRDNSPLH
NA	TRBJ1-5	TRBV10-3	AISVQGDQPQH
few	TRBJ1-1	TRBV30	AWSVNRGSEITEAF
few	TRBJ2-3	TRBV6-4	ASSDSSGGADTQY
NA	TRBJ1-1	TRBV5-1	ASSLDLNTEAF
NA	TRBJ1-1	TRBV9	ASTRTGENTEAF
NA	TRBJ2-7	TRBV7-9	ASSLSAAFSYEQY
few	TRBJ1-2	TRBV7-9	AGKQQSNYGYT